The 32 T cell receptor beta chains listed next were all sequenced from one sample in a study of early T cells in non-severe SARS-CoV-2 infection. Using its own MiXCR run on the 5' RACE reads, TCRdb lists one record per CDR3 protein. This sample has 20,000 to 30,000 distinct CDR3 sequences, with 3.5% to 4.5% found just once. The specimen was whole blood. The receptors were sampled from an adult who was a healthcare worker with PCR-confirmed SARS-CoV-2 infection or an uninfected control (not recorded which).

In this sample, this clonotype turned up many times. V usage is TRBV30 and J usage is TRBJ2-3; the D is unclear. This CDR3 is 12 amino acids long. Trimming took off 2 bases at V and 2 bases at J, with 5 bases between the two ends. Germline V gives CDR1 GTSNPN, CDR2 SVGIG (reference sequence). CDR3 coding DNA: TGTGCCTGGAGTCTGATCACAGATACGCAGTATTTT. Translated, it gives CAWSLITDTQYF. The whole variable domain, filled in from reference TRBV30 and TRBJ2-3, reads SQTIHQWPATLVQPVGSPLSLECTVEGTSNPNLYWYRQAAGRGLQLLFYSVGIGQISSEVPQNLSASRPQDRQFILSSKKLLLSDSGFYLCAWSLITDTQYFGPGTRLTVL.

This clonotype appeared many times. V usage is TRBV12-3 or TRBV12-4 and J usage is TRBJ1-3; TRBD1 matches at 8 bases. Trimming cost V 7 bases and J 5 bases; bases outside gene matches: 10. The CDR3 consists of 15 residues. CDR3 sequence (DNA): TGTGCCAGCACCCGCGACAGGGGAATTAGAAACACCATATATTTT. The encoded protein is CASTRDRGIRNTIYF.

This clonotype was recorded at least ten times. The chain employs TRBV13 and TRBJ2-1; D perhaps matches TRBD2 (6 bases). The CDR3 has 13 amino acids. CDR1 and CDR2 (germline): PRHDT, FYEKMQ (reference sequence). V was cut by 7 bases and J by 8 bases, with 15 bases left in between. CDR3 bases: TGTGCCAGCATTCCACGGGGGAACTATGAGCAGTTCTTC. This translates into CASIPRGNYEQFF.

This clonotype occurred many times. The chain joins TRBV10-1 to TRBJ1-1; D gene ambiguous. The CDR3 has 17 amino acids. Trimming pared 1 base from V and 5 bases from J, leaving 20 bases between. Germline V gene sequence: CDR1 WNHNN, CDR2 SYGVQD (reference sequence). The CDR3 loop is CASSEYALGLPGTEAFF. For the CDR3, the DNA is TGCGCCAGCAGTGAGTATGCGCTCGGACTGCCGGGGACTGAAGCTTTCTTT.

This clonotype was observed many times. The chain has TRBV5-1 and TRBJ2-7; TRBD2 agrees at 8 bases. The length of the CDR3 is 14 residues. Germline CDR1 reads SGHRS; CDR2 reads YFSETQ. The V segment lost 5 bases and the J segment 3 bases; nucleotides outside the gene matches: 7. The CDR3 nucleotides are TGCGCCAGCAGGCTGGAACTAGCGGTCTACGAGCAGTACTTC. Its translation: CASRLELAVYEQYF.

DNA of the CDR3: TGTGCCAGCAGGAAAGGTCAGGGGGCCTACAATGAGCAGTTCTTC. Translating gives CASRKGQGAYNEQFF. This sequence joins TRBV2 and TRBJ2-1; 7 nucleotides match TRBD1. The J segment lost 2 bases and the V segment lost 6 bases, leaving 7 bases of the junction unmatched. Germline CDR1 is SNHLY and CDR2 is FYNNEI. This CDR3 spans 15 amino acids.

This chain links TRBV27 with TRBJ2-3; 7 bases line up with TRBD2. The ends lost 3 bases at V and 4 bases at J; junction bases unmatched: 4. The germline V gene encodes CDR1 MNHEY and CDR2 SMNVEV (reference sequence). This CDR3 has 14 residues. In DNA, the CDR3 is TGTGCCAGCAGTTTCCAGGGAGGGGCAGATACGCAGTATTTT. Protein sequence: CASSFQGGADTQYF.

The CDR3 bases are TGTGCCAGCAGGACAACATCTTATGGCTACACCTTC. Protein product: CASRTTSYGYTF. V is TRBV28 and J is TRBJ1-2; no clear D. Germline V gene sequence: CDR1 MDHEN, CDR2 SYDVKM. V shed 6 bases and J shed 5 bases, with 10 bases lying between them. The length of the CDR3 is 12 residues.

This clonotype was picked up many times. The rearrangement links TRBV28 to TRBJ1-2; weak D call: TRBD1 (5 bases). The ends were cut back, 6 bases at V and 4 bases at J, with 15 bases in the middle. Germline-derived CDR1 and CDR2 are MDHEN and SYDVKM. The CDR3 has 14 residues. CDR3 DNA sequence: TGTGCCAGCAGCAGCGGGACGGTTCTCTATGGCTACACCTTC. Its protein is CASSSGTVLYGYTF.

This clonotype came up many times. The rearrangement links TRBV7-8 to TRBJ2-1, with 8 bases fitting TRBD2. Germline V gene sequence: CDR1 SGHVS, CDR2 FQNEAQ. The CDR3 is 14 residues long. Germline trimming cut 0 bases from V and 9 bases from J; bases unmatched to any gene: 4. Here the CDR3 DNA reads TGTGCCAGCAGCTTAGCCCGCGCGGGGGGTGAGCAGTTCTTC. This encodes CASSLARAGGEQFF.

Many counts were recorded for this clonotype. This chain connects TRBV19 to TRBJ2-2; 8 nucleotides match TRBD1. The CDR3 length is 15 residues. Germline values: CDR1 LNHDA, CDR2 SQIVND (reference sequence). Trimming at V came to 4 bases and at J to 7 bases, leaving 8 bases not matched to a gene. The CDR3 region is CASSTGTGYIGELFF. CDR3 nucleotides: TGTGCCAGTAGTACCGGGACAGGTTATATCGGGGAGCTGTTTTTT.

The chain combines TRBV20-1 with TRBJ2-5, with 7 bases that match TRBD1. In germline, CDR1 is DFQATT, CDR2 SNEGSKA (reference sequence). The CDR3 is 14 amino acids. The trim removed 6 bases at V and 0 bases at J, leaving 7 bases unmatched. The CDR3 DNA follows: TGCAGTGCCCTTGACAGGGCTTACCAAGAGACCCAGTACTTC. Amino acid sequence: CSALDRAYQETQYF.

This clonotype was counted many times. The rearrangement links TRBV7-6 to TRBJ2-1; possibly TRBD1 or TRBD2 for D (5 bases each). CDR1 and CDR2 from the germline V gene are SGHVS and FNYEAQ. V lost 1 base, J lost 9 bases, and 19 bases lay in between. The CDR3 totals 16 residues. The CDR3 reads CASSLGDGFLLGEQFF. For the CDR3, the DNA is TGTGCCAGCAGCTTAGGGGACGGCTTCCTCTTAGGTGAGCAGTTCTTC.

This clonotype was counted at least ten times. This chain uses TRBV7-9 with TRBJ1-6, with D tentatively TRBD1 (5 bases). The CDR3 contains 16 residues. The V gene's germline CDR1 is SEHNR and CDR2 FQNEAQ (reference sequence). The germline V and J ends were trimmed by 3 bases and 8 bases, with 17 bases remaining between them. The DNA of the CDR3 is TGTGCCAGCAGCTTGAGTTGGGGCCCCTCAGATTCACCCCTCCACTTT. Its protein product is CASSLSWGPSDSPLHF.

Many counts were recorded for this clonotype. The genes are TRBV27 and TRBJ1-1, with D maybe TRBD1 (5 bases). Germline V gene sequence: CDR1 MNHEY, CDR2 SMNVEV (reference sequence). V lost 6 bases and J lost 10, with 21 bases in between. This CDR3 is 14 amino acids long. The chain's CDR3 is CASSALRQGQRAFF. The CDR3 DNA reads as TGTGCCAGCAGCGCCCTAAGGCAGGGTCAGAGAGCTTTCTTT.

The sample holds a few counts of this clonotype. The V call is TRBV27, the J call TRBJ1-2; D remains ambiguous. V was pared by 2 bases and J by 4 bases, with 20 bases between. The CDR3 covers 17 residues. Per germline, CDR1 MNHEY and CDR2 SMNVEV (reference sequence). CDR3 DNA sequence: TGTGCCAGCAGTTTAAGGGCCCCAGGTTGGGGATTCTATGGCTACACCTTC. Amino acid sequence: CASSLRAPGWGFYGYTF.

This clonotype was detected ten times or more. The rearrangement joins TRBV5-1 to TRBJ2-1; D uncertain. V lost 3 bases and J 10 bases, leaving 17 bases between the germline ends. CDR1 is SGHRS and CDR2 is YFSETQ in the germline V gene. The CDR3 is 14 amino acids. The DNA for the CDR3 is TGCGCCAGCAGCTCGGAAAGCCCCATCGGAGAGCAGTTCTTC. Its protein is CASSSESPIGEQFF.

In this sample, this clonotype turned up many times. This rearrangement joins TRBV20-1 to TRBJ2-1, with D possibly being TRBD1 (6 bases). CDR1 is DFQATT and CDR2 is SNEGSKA in the germline V gene (reference sequence). With 1 base removed from V and 2 bases from J, the gap between germline ends came to 12 bases. This CDR3 is built from 15 residues. The chain's CDR3 is CSARVWGTPYNEQFF. The CDR3 coding sequence is TGCAGTGCTAGAGTGTGGGGGACACCCTACAATGAGCAGTTCTTC.

This clonotype was seen at least ten times. The chain is built from TRBV20-1 and TRBJ1-1, with unresolved D. This CDR3 has 14 residues. The V end was cut by 3 bases, the J end by 7 bases, with 18 bases between. Per germline, CDR1 DFQATT and CDR2 SNEGSKA (reference sequence). The CDR3 sequence is CSARPTQVSGEAFF. The CDR3 coding sequence is TGCAGTGCTAGGCCAACTCAGGTGAGCGGTGAAGCTTTCTTT.

This clonotype was seen ten or more times. This rearrangement joins TRBV7-8 to TRBJ2-3, with D perhaps TRBD1 (6 bases). V was clipped by 5 bases and J by 6 bases, with 18 bases between them. This CDR3 has 15 residues. Germline values: CDR1 SGHVS, CDR2 FQNEAQ. The CDR3 spells CASSRRQASGDTQYF. The DNA for the CDR3 is TGTGCCAGCAGCCGAAGACAGGCTTCGGGGGATACGCAGTATTTT.

This clonotype was recorded many times. CDR3 DNA sequence: TGCGCCAGCAGCCAAGATTCCGGGACAGCTAACTATGGCTACACCTTC. Translation: CASSQDSGTANYGYTF. V gene TRBV4-3 combines with J gene TRBJ1-2; the match to TRBD1 covers 7 bases. Germline CDR1 reads LGHNA; CDR2 reads YSLEER. J gave up 0 bases and V 0 bases, and 4 bases lay outside the gene matches. The CDR3 runs 16 residues.

This clonotype was picked up many times. The rearrangement uses TRBV7-9 and TRBJ2-7, with 8 bases identical to TRBD1. Looked up from germline, CDR1 is SEHNR and CDR2 is FQNEAQ (reference sequence). This CDR3 is 15 amino acids long. V lost 4 bases, J lost 3 bases, and 8 bases stayed unmatched. The CDR3 here is CASSSGWTGFYEQYF. CDR3 DNA: TGTGCCAGCAGCTCCGGCTGGACAGGGTTCTACGAGCAGTACTTC.

This clonotype is judged medium-sized. CDR3 nucleotides: TGTGCCAGCAGTTTTCCCAGGTCCTCTGGGGCCAACGTCCTGACTTTC. Translated: CASSFPRSSGANVLTF. The V gene is TRBV12-3 or TRBV12-4, the J gene TRBJ2-6; no definite D call. The CDR3 extends over 16 amino acids. The germline V and J ends were trimmed by 3 bases and 0 bases, with 9 bases remaining between them.

This clonotype has at least ten counts. This chain joins TRBV20-1 and TRBJ1-6; D possibly corresponds to TRBD1 (6 bases). The CDR3 has 15 residues. Germline V gene lookup returns CDR1 DFQATT and CDR2 SNEGSKA (reference sequence). V lost 6 bases and J lost 4, with 16 bases in between. The CDR3 DNA reads as TGCAGTGCCCCGACCTCCACAGGGTATAATTCACCCCTCCACTTT. It translates to CSAPTSTGYNSPLHF.

This clonotype was counted many times. The rearrangement uses TRBV12-3 or TRBV12-4 and TRBJ2-7; TRBD1 is a possible D gene (7 bases). Trimming removed 2 bases from V and 5 bases from J, with 16 bases in between. The CDR3 covers 15 residues. The CDR3 DNA follows: TGTGCCAGCAGTTTACGGAGCACAGGGGAGGACGAGCAGTACTTC. This gives the protein CASSLRSTGEDEQYF.

This clonotype was seen many times. For the CDR3, the DNA is TGTGCCAGCAGCTTGGGAGGCCCAAGGACTGAAGCTTTCTTT. This translates into CASSLGGPRTEAFF. The chain is built from TRBV11-3 and TRBJ1-1; D ambiguous. The CDR3 runs to 14 residues. CDR1 and CDR2 (germline): SGHNT, YENEEA. V dropped 3 bases and J dropped 5 bases, with 13 bases sitting between them. Full variable domain (missing parts from reference TRBV11-3 and TRBJ1-1): EAGVVQSPRYKIIEKKQPVAFWCNPISGHNTLYWYLQNLGQGPELLIRYENEEAVDDSQLPKDRFSAERLKGVDSTLKIQPAELGDSAVYLCASSLGGPRTEAFFGQGTRLTVV.

The sample holds many counts of this clonotype. The chain is built from TRBV20-1 and TRBJ2-4, with D perhaps being TRBD1 or TRBD2 (5 bases each). The CDR3 is made up of 13 amino acids. Trimming pared 6 bases from V and 0 bases from J, leaving 9 bases between. Germline assignment: CDR1 DFQATT and CDR2 SNEGSKA (reference sequence). For the CDR3, the DNA is TGCAGTGCGGGGGATGTAGCCAAAAACATTCAGTACTTC. Translation gives CSAGDVAKNIQYF.

Only a few counts were recorded for this clonotype. This chain joins TRBV7-3 and TRBJ2-5, with D possibly TRBD1 on 6 matching bases. This CDR3 is built from 14 residues. V was trimmed by 5 bases and J by 2 bases, leaving 12 bases between them. Germline CDR1 is SGHTA and CDR2 is FQGTGA. The DNA for the CDR3 is TGTGCCAGCAGCCCCGGGACACCACAAGAGACCCAGTACTTC. Protein product: CASSPGTPQETQYF. Looking up the rest from reference TRBV7-3 and TRBJ2-5 gives the full variable domain: GAGVSQTPSNKVTEKGKYVELRCDPISGHTALYWYRQSLGQGPEFLIYFQGTGAADDSGLPNDRFFAVRPEGSVSTLKIQRTERGDSAVYLCASSPGTPQETQYFGPGTRLLVL.

Remarks on this clonotype: A read error is possible here, since a much larger clone lies one base away. This sequence joins TRBV4-3 and TRBJ1-5, with 7 bases fitting TRBD1. The germline V gene has CDR1 LGHNA and CDR2 YSLEER. The CDR3 is 18 residues long. The V gene end was trimmed by 4 bases and the J gene end by 4 bases; junction bases not matched to a gene: 16. The CDR3 spells CASSREASRQGHNQPQHF. In DNA form, the CDR3 reads TGCGCCAGCAGCCGAGAGGCGAGTCGACAGGGTCATAATCAGCCCCAGCATTTT.

At least ten counts were recorded for this clonotype. This chain connects TRBV27 to TRBJ2-7; D is unresolved. Germline values: CDR1 MNHEY, CDR2 SMNVEV (reference sequence). V was shortened by 11 bases and J by 2 bases, with 10 bases between the two germline ends. The length of the CDR3 is 11 residues. The CDR3 DNA sequence: TGTGCCCGCAAACGGGCCTACGAGCAGTACTTC. It is translated as CARKRAYEQYF.

This clonotype occurred a few times. The genes are TRBV28 and TRBJ1-6, with D hard to call. Germline V gives CDR1 MDHEN, CDR2 SYDVKM. The CDR3 is made up of 13 amino acids. V was trimmed by 4 bases and J by 8 bases, leaving 9 bases between them. The CDR3 region has the DNA TGTGCCAGCAGTTCCGTCCCCGATTCACCCCTCCACTTT. Protein product: CASSSVPDSPLHF.

The sample holds many counts of this clonotype. The rearrangement links TRBV7-8 to TRBJ1-2; D remains unclear. The V gene lost 6 bases and the J gene lost 7 bases, with 9 bases spanning the gap. Germline V gene data show CDR1 as SGHVS and CDR2 as FQNEAQ. This CDR3 spans 11 amino acids. The CDR3 loop reads CASRTSSGYTF. The CDR3 nucleotides read TGTGCCAGCAGGACTTCTTCTGGCTACACCTTC.